Below, 26 T cell receptor beta chains from the same sample are listed, as sequenced in a study of T cells in Graves' hyperthyroidism and ophthalmopathy. Amplification targeted TCR beta CDR3 regions from RNA transcripts. A first-round RT-PCR of the TCR CDR3 used the HTBI primer set. TCRdb redid the calling of the multiplex PCR reads with MiXCR, one entry per CDR3 protein. Of 300,000 to 350,000 distinct CDR3 sequences listed, approximately 15% are singletons. Material: blood. The receptors come from a woman aged 25-40 years with Graves' hyperthyroidism.

This clonotype was counted between two and nine times. The chain couples TRBV24-1 to TRBJ2-1, with D tentatively TRBD2 (6 bases). Germline V CDR1 and CDR2: KGHDR, SFDVKD. The CDR3 totals 21 residues. V was trimmed by 2 bases and J by 0 bases, leaving 25 bases between them. CDR3: CATSDSASGRGGPSSYNEQFF. CDR3 bases: TGTGCCACCAGTGATTCCGCATCCGGGAGAGGCGGCCCGAGCTCCTACAATGAGCAGTTCTTC.

This clonotype was seen repeatedly, ten times or more. The chain is built from TRBV5-1 and TRBJ2-5, with D hard to call. Per germline, CDR1 SGHRS and CDR2 YFSETQ. The ends were cut back, 0 bases at V and 2 bases at J, with 11 bases in the middle. The CDR3 contains 15 residues. The CDR3 spells CASSLADKTQETQYF. The CDR3 DNA sequence: TGCGCCAGCAGCTTGGCCGACAAGACGCAAGAGACCCAGTACTTC.

The sample holds many counts of this clonotype. This chain connects TRBV7-3 to TRBJ2-7; tentatively, D is TRBD1 or TRBD2 (5 bases each). The germline CDR1 and CDR2 sequences are SGHTA and FQGTGA. This CDR3 spans 15 amino acids. Trimming took off 5 bases at V and 7 bases at J, with 21 bases between the two ends. CDR3 nucleotide sequence: TGTGCCAGCAGCCATGATCCGGGACCTTTTGAGGAGCAGTACTTC. Translation gives CASSHDPGPFEEQYF.

This sequence joins TRBV6-1 and TRBJ2-2; D could derive from TRBD1 or TRBD2 (5 bases each). V gave up 3 bases and J gave up 7 bases, with 9 bases separating them. Germline values: CDR1 MNHNS, CDR2 SASEGT. The CDR3 is 13 residues long. The CDR3 protein is CASSEWGSGELFF. Written as DNA, the CDR3 is TGTGCCAGCAGTGAGTGGGGGAGCGGGGAGCTGTTTTTT.

This clonotype has a handful of counts. The gene calls are TRBV7-3 and TRBJ2-7; D is undetermined. The germline gives CDR1 SGHTA, CDR2 FQGTGA. V was cut by 1 base and J by 6 bases, with 13 bases left in between. This CDR3 has 14 residues. The CDR3 region is CASSLNADRGEQYF. The CDR3 coding sequence is TGTGCCAGCAGCTTAAACGCGGACCGAGGCGAGCAGTACTTC.

The chain combines TRBV25-1 with TRBJ2-7; no reliable D call. CDR1 is MGHDK, CDR2 SYGVNS, per germline. The CDR3 has 15 amino acids. Between the trimmed V and J ends, which lost 3 bases and 3 bases, there was a span of 15 bases. The CDR3 spells CASSEGDGPFYEQYF. Here the CDR3 DNA reads TGTGCCAGCAGTGAGGGCGACGGACCGTTCTACGAGCAGTACTTC.

This clonotype was counted ten times or more. This sequence joins TRBV6-2 or TRBV6-3 and TRBJ1-1; 7 bases fit TRBD1. V trimming: 7 bases; J trimming: 4 bases; junction bases outside the gene matches: 6. From germline, CDR1 is MNHEY and CDR2 SVGEGT. The CDR3 extends over 13 amino acids. This chain's CDR3 is CASKAGGPTEAFF. CDR3 nucleotide sequence: TGTGCCAGCAAGGCAGGGGGGCCCACTGAAGCTTTCTTT.

This clonotype appeared a few times. The rearrangement joins TRBV10-3 to TRBJ2-3, with D unresolved. This CDR3 has 11 residues. Germline CDR1 is ENHRY and CDR2 is SYGVKD. V was clipped by 11 bases and J by 3 bases, with 9 bases between them. CDR3 in amino acids: CAVSRTDTQYF. The CDR3, as DNA: TGTGCCGTCTCCCGAACAGATACGCAGTATTTT.

The chain couples TRBV2 to TRBJ2-1; D gene ambiguous. The germline V gene has CDR1 SNHLY and CDR2 FYNNEI. The V end was cut by 3 bases, the J end by 5 bases, with 11 bases between. The CDR3 contains 14 residues. The CDR3 loop is CASSESPGDNEQFF. As DNA, the CDR3 is TGTGCCAGCAGTGAGTCCCCTGGCGACAATGAGCAGTTCTTC.

The gene calls are TRBV7-9 and TRBJ1-1; D is uncertain. The CDR3 covers 11 residues. V lost 5 bases, J lost 11 bases, and 12 bases lay in between. The V gene's germline CDR1 is SEHNR and CDR2 FQNEAQ (reference sequence). The CDR3, as DNA: TGTGCCAGCAGCCGCGGTCCCGAGGCTTTCTTT. It codes for CASSRGPEAFF.

This rearrangement joins TRBV10-1 to TRBJ2-7; D is unclear. Deletions cut 0 bases from V and 7 bases from J, with 10 bases between. The CDR3 spans 13 residues. CDR1 is WNHNN, CDR2 SYGVQD, per germline (reference sequence). The CDR3 region has the DNA TGCGCCAGCAGTGAGTCTAGGCTTGGGGAGCAGTACTTC. Protein product: CASSESRLGEQYF.

This clonotype was recorded at least ten times. The gene calls are TRBV28 and TRBJ2-7; the match to TRBD2 covers 15 bases. The V gene's germline CDR1 is MDHEN and CDR2 SYDVKM. The length of the CDR3 is 15 residues. V was pared by 10 bases and J by 2 bases, with 6 bases of the junction left unmatched. The DNA for the CDR3 is TGTGCCACTTCCGGGACTAGCGGGAGGCCCTACGAGCAGTACTTC. This codes for CATSGTSGRPYEQYF.

Many counts were recorded for this clonotype. The V call is TRBV29-1, the J call TRBJ2-7, with D tentatively TRBD1 (5 bases). In germline, CDR1 is SQVTM, CDR2 ANQGSEA. This CDR3 spans 12 amino acids. Trimming stripped 7 bases from V and 2 bases from J, with 12 bases between. The CDR3 region is CSAEGETYEQYF. CDR3 nucleotide sequence: TGCAGCGCAGAAGGGGAAACCTACGAGCAGTACTTC.

This clonotype showed up many times. The V and J genes are TRBV6-4 and TRBJ2-5; D gene ambiguous. V lost 6 bases and J 10 bases, leaving 12 bases between the germline ends. The CDR3 runs to 11 residues. Germline V gene sequence: CDR1 MRHNA, CDR2 SNTAGT. The CDR3 sequence: CASRPWNIQYF. As DNA, the CDR3 is TGTGCCAGCAGGCCCTGGAATATCCAGTACTTC.

Only a few counts were recorded for this clonotype. This chain joins TRBV10-2 and TRBJ2-7, with D possibly TRBD2 on 6 matching bases. Germline CDR1 is WSHSY and CDR2 is SAAADI. The V and J ends lost 2 bases and 0 bases respectively, with 8 bases between them. This CDR3 has 14 amino acids. CDR3 coding DNA: TGCGCCAGCAGTGAGGCCGGGAGCTCCTACGAGCAGTACTTC. It translates to CASSEAGSSYEQYF.

This clonotype has a handful of counts. The CDR3 nucleotides are TGTGCCAGCAGCCTTATAGCGGGAGGGCTCGGGAGGGCTCAGGAGCAGTACTTC. Protein: CASSLIAGGLGRAQEQYF. The chain joins TRBV3-1 to TRBJ2-7; 11 bases agree with TRBD2. Germline V gene lookup returns CDR1 LGHDT and CDR2 YNNKEL (reference sequence). There are 18 residues in the CDR3. V gave up 4 bases and J gave up 7 bases; unmatched junction bases: 18.

J is TRBJ2-1 and V is TRBV6-2 or TRBV6-3; TRBD1 might be the D (6 bases). Trimming shortened V by 7 bases and J by 4 bases, and 8 bases separated the two germline ends. Germline CDR1 MNHEY, CDR2 SVGEGT. The CDR3 totals 12 residues. The CDR3 reads CASTGEYNEQFF. The CDR3, as DNA: TGTGCCAGCACAGGGGAGTACAATGAGCAGTTCTTC.

This clonotype has just a few counts. The CDR3 here is CSASGQGKETQYF. In DNA, the CDR3 is TGCAGTGCTTCGGGACAGGGGAAAGAGACCCAGTACTTC. The chain has TRBV20-1 and TRBJ2-5, with 10 bases matching TRBD1. The J segment lost 3 bases and the V segment lost 5 bases, leaving 3 bases of the junction unmatched. Germline V gene sequence: CDR1 DFQATT, CDR2 SNEGSKA (reference sequence). The CDR3 consists of 13 residues.

This clonotype was seen repeatedly, ten times or more. J is TRBJ2-5 and V is TRBV24-1; either TRBD1 or TRBD2 may fit D (6 bases each). Deletions cut 1 base from V and 5 bases from J, with 13 bases between. Germline V gene lookup returns CDR1 KGHDR and CDR2 SFDVKD. The CDR3 loop spans 15 amino acids. As DNA, the CDR3 is TGTGCCACCAGTGATTTATCGGGGGCGAGGGAGACCCAGTACTTC. Amino acids: CATSDLSGARETQYF.

This clonotype has only a few counts. The CDR3 protein is CASSTGRDRTSLDYGYTF. As DNA, the CDR3 is TGCGCCAGCAGCACAGGAAGGGACCGAACCTCGCTGGACTATGGCTACACCTTC. The rearrangement uses TRBV5-1 and TRBJ1-2; weak D call: TRBD1 (5 bases). Germline V gene sequence: CDR1 SGHRS, CDR2 YFSETQ. V lost 4 bases to trimming and J lost 3 bases, with 25 bases between them. The CDR3 sequence is 18 residues long.

This clonotype was seen ten or more times. A junction end diverges from the germline sequence, so it may reflect a read error. V and J are TRBV4-3 and TRBJ2-3, with D uncertain. Germline V gene data show CDR1 as LGHNA and CDR2 as YSLEER. The CDR3 is 14 amino acids. The CDR3 loop is CASSPRTSTDTQYF. CDR3 bases: TGTGCCAGCAGCCCCCGGACCAGCACAGATACGCAGTATTTT.

This chain joins TRBV11-2 and TRBJ2-7, with D possibly TRBD1 on 5 matching bases. From germline, CDR1 is SGHAT and CDR2 FQNNGV. The V and J ends lost 5 bases and 5 bases respectively, with 19 bases between them. CDR3 size: 15 residues. CDR3 DNA: TGTGCCAGCAGCCCCCCCGGCAGGGCGCTCCACGAGCAGTACTTC. The encoded protein is CASSPPGRALHEQYF.

This clonotype was seen at least ten times. J is TRBJ2-7 and V is TRBV6-1; 7 positions agree with TRBD2. The V gene end was trimmed by 3 bases and the J gene end by 3 bases; junction bases not matched to a gene: 11. Germline loops: CDR1 MNHNS, CDR2 SASEGT. The CDR3 consists of 16 residues. Written as DNA, the CDR3 is TGTGCCAGCAGTGACCGGGGACTTCGCGGGGGCTACGAGCAGTACTTC. Its protein product is CASSDRGLRGGYEQYF.

The CDR3 region is CASSQLQDRGMGYEQYF. The CDR3 nucleotides read TGTGCCAGCAGCCAGCTCCAGGACAGGGGGATGGGATACGAGCAGTACTTC. J is TRBJ2-7 and V is TRBV4-2, with TRBD1 identical over 10 bases. The CDR3 runs to 17 residues. In germline, CDR1 is LGHNA, CDR2 YNFKEQ. V was pared by 3 bases and J by 4 bases, with 12 bases of the junction left unmatched.

This clonotype has ten or more counts. The CDR3 protein is CASSGSSPRTGLVYEQYF. For the CDR3, the DNA is TGTGCCAGCAGTGGATCTTCCCCGCGGACAGGGCTGGTTTACGAGCAGTACTTC. The rearrangement links TRBV25-1 to TRBJ2-7; 8 bases match TRBD1. CDR1 is MGHDK and CDR2 is SYGVNS in the germline V gene. The CDR3 sequence is 18 residues long. Trimming removed 4 bases from V and 4 bases from J; junction bases left unmatched: 18.

This clonotype was picked up a small number of times. The chain combines TRBV27 with TRBJ2-1; the D gene is possibly TRBD1 (5 bases). The germline V and J ends were trimmed by 1 base and 9 bases, with 16 bases remaining between them. CDR1 and CDR2 (germline): MNHEY, SMNVEV (reference sequence). The CDR3 is 15 residues long. CDR3 in amino acids: CASSLYRLAVSEQFF. The CDR3 DNA reads as TGTGCCAGCAGTTTATACAGGCTGGCGGTGAGTGAGCAGTTCTTC.